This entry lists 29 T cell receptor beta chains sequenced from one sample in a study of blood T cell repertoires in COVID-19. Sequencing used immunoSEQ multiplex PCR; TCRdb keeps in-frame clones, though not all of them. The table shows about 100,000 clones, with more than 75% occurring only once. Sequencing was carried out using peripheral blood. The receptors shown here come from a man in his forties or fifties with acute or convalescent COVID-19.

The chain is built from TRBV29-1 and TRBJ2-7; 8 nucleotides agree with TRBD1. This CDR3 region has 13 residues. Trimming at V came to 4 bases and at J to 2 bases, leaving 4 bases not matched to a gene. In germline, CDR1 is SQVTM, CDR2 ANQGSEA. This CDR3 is CSVGQGFTYEQYF. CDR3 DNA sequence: TGCAGCGTTGGACAGGGGTTCACCTACGAGCAGTACTTC.

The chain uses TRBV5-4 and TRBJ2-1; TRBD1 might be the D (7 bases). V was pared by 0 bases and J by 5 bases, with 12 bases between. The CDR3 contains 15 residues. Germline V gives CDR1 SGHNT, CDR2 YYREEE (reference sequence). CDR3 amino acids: CASSLGRDRHNEQFF. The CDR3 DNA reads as TGTGCCAGCAGCTTGGGGAGGGACAGACACAATGAGCAGTTCTTC.

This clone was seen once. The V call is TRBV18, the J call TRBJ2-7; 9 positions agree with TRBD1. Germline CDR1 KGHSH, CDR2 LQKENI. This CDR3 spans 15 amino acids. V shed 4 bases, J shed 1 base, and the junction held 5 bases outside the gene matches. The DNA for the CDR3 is TGTGCCAGCTCACAGGGACAGGGCAGTTCCTACGAGCAGTACTTC. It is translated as CASSQGQGSSYEQYF.

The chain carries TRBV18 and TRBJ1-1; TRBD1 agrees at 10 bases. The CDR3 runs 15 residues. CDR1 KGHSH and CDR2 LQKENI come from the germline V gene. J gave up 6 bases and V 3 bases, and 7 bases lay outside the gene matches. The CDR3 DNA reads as TGTGCCAGCTCACCGGGACAGGGGTTCATCGCTGAAGCTTTCTTT. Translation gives CASSPGQGFIAEAFF.

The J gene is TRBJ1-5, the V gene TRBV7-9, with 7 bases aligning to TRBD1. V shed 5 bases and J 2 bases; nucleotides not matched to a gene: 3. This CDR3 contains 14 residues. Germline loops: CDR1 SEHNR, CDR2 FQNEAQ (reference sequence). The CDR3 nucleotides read TGTGCCAGCAGCGATGACAGGGGCAATCAGCCCCAGCATTTT. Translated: CASSDDRGNQPQHF.

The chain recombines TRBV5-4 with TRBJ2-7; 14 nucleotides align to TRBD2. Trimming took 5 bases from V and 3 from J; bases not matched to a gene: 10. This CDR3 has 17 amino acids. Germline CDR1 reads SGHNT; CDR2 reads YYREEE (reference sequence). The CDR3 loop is CASSSGLAGGLHYEQYF. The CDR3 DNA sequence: TGTGCCAGCAGTTCCGGACTAGCGGGAGGCCTCCACTACGAGCAGTACTTC.

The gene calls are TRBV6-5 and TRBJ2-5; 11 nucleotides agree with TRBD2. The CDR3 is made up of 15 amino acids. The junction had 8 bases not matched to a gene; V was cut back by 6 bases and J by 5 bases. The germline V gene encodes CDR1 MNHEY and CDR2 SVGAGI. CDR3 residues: CASSSTGTSGETQYF. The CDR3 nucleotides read TGTGCCAGCAGCAGTACCGGGACTAGCGGCGAGACCCAGTACTTC.

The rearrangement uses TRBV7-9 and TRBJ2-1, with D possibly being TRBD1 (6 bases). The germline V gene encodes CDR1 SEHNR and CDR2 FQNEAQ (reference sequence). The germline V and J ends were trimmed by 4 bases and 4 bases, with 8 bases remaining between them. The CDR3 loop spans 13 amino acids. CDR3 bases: TGTGCCAGCAGCTCCGGACAGTACAATGAGCAGTTCTTC. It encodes CASSSGQYNEQFF. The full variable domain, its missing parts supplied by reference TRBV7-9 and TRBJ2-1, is DTGVSQNPRHKITKRGQNVTFRCDPISEHNRLYWYRQTLGQGPEFLTYFQNEAQLEKSRLLSDRFSAERPKGSFSTLEIQRTEQGDSAMYLCASSSGQYNEQFFGPGTRLTVL.

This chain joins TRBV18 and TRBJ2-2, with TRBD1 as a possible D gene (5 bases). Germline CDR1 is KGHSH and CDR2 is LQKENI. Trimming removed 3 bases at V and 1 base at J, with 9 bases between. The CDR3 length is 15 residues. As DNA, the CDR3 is TGTGCCAGCTCACCCATTACAGGGAACACCGGGGAGCTGTTTTTT. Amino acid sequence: CASSPITGNTGELFF. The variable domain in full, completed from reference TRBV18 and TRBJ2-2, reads NAGVMQNPRHLVRRRGQEARLRCSPMKGHSHVYWYRQLPEEGLKFMVYLQKENIIDESGMPKERFSAEFPKEGPSILRIQQVVRGDSAAYFCASSPITGNTGELFFGEGSRLTVL.

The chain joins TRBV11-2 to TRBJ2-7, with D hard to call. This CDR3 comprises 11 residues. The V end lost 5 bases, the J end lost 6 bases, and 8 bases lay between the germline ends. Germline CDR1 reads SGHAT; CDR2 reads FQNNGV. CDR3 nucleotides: TGTGCCAGCAGCCTAAGTTTCGAGCAGTACTTC. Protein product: CASSLSFEQYF.

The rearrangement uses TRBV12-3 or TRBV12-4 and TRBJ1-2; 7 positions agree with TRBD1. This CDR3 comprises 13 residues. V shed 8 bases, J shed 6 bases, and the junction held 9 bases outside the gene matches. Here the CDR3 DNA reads TGTGCCAGCTCGGAGAGGGGGCTCGATGGCTACACCTTC. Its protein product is CASSERGLDGYTF.

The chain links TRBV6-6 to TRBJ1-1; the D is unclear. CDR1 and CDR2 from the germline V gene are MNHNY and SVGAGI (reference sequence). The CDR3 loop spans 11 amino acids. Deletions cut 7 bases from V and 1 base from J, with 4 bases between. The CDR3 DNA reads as TGTGCCAGCACCCGGAACACTGAAGCTTTCTTT. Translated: CASTRNTEAFF.

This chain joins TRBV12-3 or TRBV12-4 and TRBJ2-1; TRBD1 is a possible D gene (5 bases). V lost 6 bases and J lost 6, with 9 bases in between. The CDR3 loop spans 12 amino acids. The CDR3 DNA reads TGTGCCAGCAGCCAGACAGTCAATGAGCAGTTCTTC. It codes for CASSQTVNEQFF.

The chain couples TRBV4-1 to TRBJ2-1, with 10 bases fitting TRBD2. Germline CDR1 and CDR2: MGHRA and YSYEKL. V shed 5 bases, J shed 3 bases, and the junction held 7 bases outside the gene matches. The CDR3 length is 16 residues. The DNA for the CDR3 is TGCGCCAGCAGCTCCGGGACTAGCGTCTTCTACAATGAGCAGTTCTTC. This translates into CASSSGTSVFYNEQFF.

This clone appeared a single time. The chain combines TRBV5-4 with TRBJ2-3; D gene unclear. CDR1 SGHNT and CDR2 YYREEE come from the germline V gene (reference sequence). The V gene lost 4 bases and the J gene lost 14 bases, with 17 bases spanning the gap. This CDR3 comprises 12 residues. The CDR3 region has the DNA TGTGCCAGCAGCCCACCTCTCGGAGCCCCGTATTTT. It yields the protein CASSPPLGAPYF.

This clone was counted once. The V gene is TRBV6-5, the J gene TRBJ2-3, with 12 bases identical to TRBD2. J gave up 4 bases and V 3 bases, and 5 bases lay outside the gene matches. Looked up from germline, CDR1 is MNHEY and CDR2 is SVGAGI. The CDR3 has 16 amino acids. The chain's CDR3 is CASSYRLAGAADTQYF. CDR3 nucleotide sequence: TGTGCCAGCAGTTATCGACTAGCGGGAGCTGCAGATACGCAGTATTTT.

As DNA, the CDR3 is TGTGCCTGGAGTGTCAGGTCAGATTATAATTCACCCCTCCACTTT. Its translation: CAWSVRSDYNSPLHF. The gene calls are TRBV30 and TRBJ1-6; D gene ambiguous. The V end lost 0 bases, the J end lost 4 bases, and 10 bases lay between the germline ends. This CDR3 region has 15 residues. CDR1 is GTSNPN and CDR2 is SVGIG in the germline V gene (reference sequence).

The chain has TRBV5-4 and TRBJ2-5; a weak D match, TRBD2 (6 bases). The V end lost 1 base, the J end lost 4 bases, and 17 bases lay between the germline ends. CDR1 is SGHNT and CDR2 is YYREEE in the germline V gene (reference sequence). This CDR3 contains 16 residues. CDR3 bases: TGTGCCAGCAGCTTGCGTGTCGCGGGGAAGGGAGAGACCCAGTACTTC. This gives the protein CASSLRVAGKGETQYF. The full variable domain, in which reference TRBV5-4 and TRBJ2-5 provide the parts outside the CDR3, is ETGVTQSPTHLIKTRGQQVTLRCSSQSGHNTVSWYQQALGQGPQFIFQYYREEENGRGNFPPRFSGLQFPNYSSELNVNALELDDSALYLCASSLRVAGKGETQYFGPGTRLLVL.

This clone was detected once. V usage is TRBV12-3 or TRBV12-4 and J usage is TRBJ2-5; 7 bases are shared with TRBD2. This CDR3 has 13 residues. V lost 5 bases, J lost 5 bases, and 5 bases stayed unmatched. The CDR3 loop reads CASSPGGHETQYF. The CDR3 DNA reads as TGTGCCAGCAGTCCGGGAGGTCACGAGACCCAGTACTTC.

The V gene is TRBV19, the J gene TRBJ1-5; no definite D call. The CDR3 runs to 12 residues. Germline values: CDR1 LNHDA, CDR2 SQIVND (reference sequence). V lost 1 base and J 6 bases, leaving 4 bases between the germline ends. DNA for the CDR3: TGTGCCAGTAGTATAGGGAGTCAGCCCCAGCATTTT. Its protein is CASSIGSQPQHF.

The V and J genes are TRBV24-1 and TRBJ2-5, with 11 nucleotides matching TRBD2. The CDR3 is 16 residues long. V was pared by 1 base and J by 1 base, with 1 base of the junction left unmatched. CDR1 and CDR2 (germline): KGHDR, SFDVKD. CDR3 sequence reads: CATSDLTSGSQETQYF. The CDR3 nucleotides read TGTGCCACCAGTGATTTAACTAGCGGGAGCCAAGAGACCCAGTACTTC.

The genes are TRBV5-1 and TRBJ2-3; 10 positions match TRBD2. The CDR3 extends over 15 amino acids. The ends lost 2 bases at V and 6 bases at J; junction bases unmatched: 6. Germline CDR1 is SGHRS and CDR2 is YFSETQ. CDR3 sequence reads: CASSFPAGGTDTQYF. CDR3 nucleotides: TGCGCCAGCAGCTTTCCAGCGGGAGGGACGGATACGCAGTATTTT.

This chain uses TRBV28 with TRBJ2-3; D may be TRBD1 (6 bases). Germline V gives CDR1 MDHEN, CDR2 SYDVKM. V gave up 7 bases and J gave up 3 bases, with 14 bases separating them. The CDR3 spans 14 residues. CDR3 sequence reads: CASTLTGGTDTQYF. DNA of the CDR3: TGTGCCAGCACCCTGACAGGTGGTACAGATACGCAGTATTTT.

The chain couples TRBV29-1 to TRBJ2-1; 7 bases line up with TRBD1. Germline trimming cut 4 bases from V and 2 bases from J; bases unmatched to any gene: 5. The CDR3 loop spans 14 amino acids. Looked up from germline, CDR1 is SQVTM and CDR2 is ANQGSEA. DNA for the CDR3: TGCAGCGTTGTGCGCAGGGGGACCTACAATGAGCAGTTCTTC. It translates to CSVVRRGTYNEQFF.

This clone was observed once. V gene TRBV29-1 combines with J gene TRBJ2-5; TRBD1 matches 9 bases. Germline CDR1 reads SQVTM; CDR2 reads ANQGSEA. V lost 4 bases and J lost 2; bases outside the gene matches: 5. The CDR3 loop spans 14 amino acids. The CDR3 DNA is TGCAGCGTTGGGGGACAGGGAGCGCAAGAGACCCAGTACTTC. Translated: CSVGGQGAQETQYF.

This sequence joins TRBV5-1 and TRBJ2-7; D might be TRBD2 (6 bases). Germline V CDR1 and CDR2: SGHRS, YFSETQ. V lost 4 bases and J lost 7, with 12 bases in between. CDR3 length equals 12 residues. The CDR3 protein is CASSTGTPEQYF. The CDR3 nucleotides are TGCGCCAGCAGCACCGGGACTCCTGAGCAGTACTTC.

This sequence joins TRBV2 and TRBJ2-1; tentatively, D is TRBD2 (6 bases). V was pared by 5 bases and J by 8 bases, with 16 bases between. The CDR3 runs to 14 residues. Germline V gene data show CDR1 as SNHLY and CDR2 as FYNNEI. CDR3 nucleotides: TGTGCCAGCAGTCTTCGGCGGGGCTTTTATGAGCAGTTCTTC. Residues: CASSLRRGFYEQFF. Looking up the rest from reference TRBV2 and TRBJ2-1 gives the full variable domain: EPEVTQTPSHQVTQMGQEVILRCVPISNHLYFYWYRQILGQKVEFLVSFYNNEISEKSEIFDDQFSVERPDGSNFTLKIRSTKLEDSAMYFCASSLRRGFYEQFFGPGTRLTVL.

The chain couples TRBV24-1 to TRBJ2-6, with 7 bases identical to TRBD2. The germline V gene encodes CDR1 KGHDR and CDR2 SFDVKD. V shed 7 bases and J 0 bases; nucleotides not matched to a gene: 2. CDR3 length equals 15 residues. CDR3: CATSGGSSGANVLTF. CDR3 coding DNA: TGTGCCACCAGCGGGGGGAGCTCTGGGGCCAACGTCCTGACTTTC.

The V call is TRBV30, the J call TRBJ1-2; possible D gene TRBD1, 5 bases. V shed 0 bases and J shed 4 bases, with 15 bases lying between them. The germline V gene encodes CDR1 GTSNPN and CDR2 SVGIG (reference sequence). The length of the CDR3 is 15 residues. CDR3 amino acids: CAWSVGGAAAYGYTF. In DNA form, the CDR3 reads TGTGCCTGGAGTGTAGGAGGGGCCGCGGCCTATGGCTACACCTTC.